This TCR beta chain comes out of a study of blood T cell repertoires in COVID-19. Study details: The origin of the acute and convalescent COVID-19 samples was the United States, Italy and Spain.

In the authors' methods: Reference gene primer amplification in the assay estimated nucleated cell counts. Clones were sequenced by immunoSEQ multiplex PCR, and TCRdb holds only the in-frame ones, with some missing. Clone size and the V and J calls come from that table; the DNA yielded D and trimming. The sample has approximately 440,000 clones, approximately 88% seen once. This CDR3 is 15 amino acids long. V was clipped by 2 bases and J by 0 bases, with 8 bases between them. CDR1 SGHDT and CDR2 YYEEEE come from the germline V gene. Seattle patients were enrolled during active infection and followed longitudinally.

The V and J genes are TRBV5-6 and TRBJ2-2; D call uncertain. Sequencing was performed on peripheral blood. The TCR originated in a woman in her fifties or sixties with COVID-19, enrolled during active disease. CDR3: CASSFGTANTGELFF. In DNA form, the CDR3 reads TGTGCCAGCAGCTTTGGAACAGCGAACACCGGGGAGCTGTTTTTT. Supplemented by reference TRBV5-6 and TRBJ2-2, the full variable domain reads DAGVTQSPTHLIKTRGQQVTLRCSPKSGHDTVSWYQQALGQGPQFIFQYYEEEERQRGNFPDRFSGHQFPNYSSELNVNALLLGDSALYLCASSFGTANTGELFFGEGSRLTVL.